Presented here are 20 T cell receptor beta chains from one specimen sequenced in a study of OX40 agonist ivuxolimab in advanced cancers. Data came from immunoSEQ multiplex PCR; TCRdb stores just in-frame clones and leaves some out. The table lists approximately 100,000 clones, around 90% of them singletons. This specimen consisted of CD4+ or CD8+ T cells sorted from blood, obtained in a trial of the OX40 agonist ivuxolimab. The source is an adult with an advanced solid tumor such as melanoma, head and neck, liver or kidney cancer.

The CDR3 reads CASSVGSGTGTVGYGYTF. DNA for the CDR3: TGTGCCAGCAGCGTAGGCTCCGGGACAGGGACCGTTGGCTATGGCTACACCTTC. V gene TRBV9 combines with J gene TRBJ1-2, with 9 bases lining up with TRBD1. CDR3 length equals 18 residues. CDR1 and CDR2 (germline): SGDLS, YYNGEE. Germline trimming cut 0 bases from V and 4 bases from J; bases unmatched to any gene: 13.

The rearrangement joins TRBV5-1 to TRBJ2-7; tentatively, D is TRBD1 or TRBD2 (5 bases each). The CDR3 totals 15 residues. Between the trimmed V and J ends, which lost 0 bases and 5 bases, there was a span of 15 bases. Per germline, CDR1 SGHRS and CDR2 YFSETQ. CDR3 coding DNA: TGCGCCAGCAGCTTGGTGGGGGATCCCGAGAACGAGCAGTACTTC. Its translation: CASSLVGDPENEQYF.

V usage is TRBV23-1 and J usage is TRBJ2-7, with unresolved D. TRBV23-1 is an ORF, with its function uncertain. The CDR3 is made up of 14 amino acids. V was cut by 5 bases and J by 3 bases, with 14 bases left in between. The CDR3 DNA sequence: TGCGCCAGCAGTACGTGTCCCAGCCTCTACGAGCAGTACTTC. Its translation: CASSTCPSLYEQYF.

This chain links TRBV2 with TRBJ2-6, with TRBD1 as a possible D gene (6 bases). Trimming removed 5 bases at V and 0 bases at J, with 8 bases between. This CDR3 has 15 amino acids. Germline loops: CDR1 SNHLY, CDR2 FYNNEI. In DNA form, the CDR3 reads TGTGCCAGCAGTCCACAGGGCTCTGGGGCCAACGTCCTGACTTTC. Protein: CASSPQGSGANVLTF.

This clone occurred once. The chain employs TRBV5-1 and TRBJ2-4; 10 nucleotides match TRBD1. The V gene end was trimmed by 1 base and the J gene end by 8 bases; junction bases not matched to a gene: 6. The CDR3 covers 15 residues. Germline CDR1 reads SGHRS; CDR2 reads YFSETQ. The CDR3 protein is CASSLRQGALDIQYF. The DNA for the CDR3 is TGCGCCAGCAGCTTGAGACAGGGGGCCTTGGACATTCAGTACTTC.

The chain carries TRBV27 and TRBJ2-5; no clear D gene. CDR1 and CDR2 (germline): MNHEY, SMNVEV (reference sequence). Trimming left V 4 bases short and J 7 bases short, with 13 bases between. The CDR3 sequence is 13 residues long. In DNA, the CDR3 is TGTGCCAGCAGTTCCCTGGCGGTCGGGACCCAGTACTTC. It translates to CASSSLAVGTQYF.

The chain carries TRBV6-5 and TRBJ2-1; no reliable D call. The CDR3 totals 11 residues. The germline gives CDR1 MNHEY, CDR2 SVGAGI. V shed 10 bases and J shed 6 bases, with 10 bases lying between them. CDR3 DNA sequence: TGTGCCACCCTCCGACTCAATGAGCAGTTCTTC. It is translated as CATLRLNEQFF.

The genes are TRBV4-2 and TRBJ1-3, with TRBD1 matching 8 bases. The J segment lost 8 bases and the V segment lost 0 bases, leaving 9 bases of the junction unmatched. The CDR3 sequence is 16 residues long. Germline CDR1 LGHNA, CDR2 YNFKEQ. The CDR3 is CASSQEYTPTGDTIYF. The CDR3, as DNA: TGTGCCAGCAGCCAAGAATATACACCGACAGGGGACACCATATATTTT.

This clone came up once. The chain combines TRBV2 with TRBJ1-2; D gene unclear. The V gene lost 9 bases and the J gene lost 4 bases, with 15 bases spanning the gap. The CDR3 loop spans 13 amino acids. CDR1 is SNHLY and CDR2 is FYNNEI in the germline V gene. CDR3: CASSGEITYGYTF. In DNA, the CDR3 is TGTGCCAGTTCCGGTGAGATTACCTATGGCTACACCTTC.

The J gene is TRBJ2-3, the V gene TRBV10-3; 9 bases match TRBD2. CDR3 length: 14 residues. The V gene end was trimmed by 5 bases and the J gene end by 1 base; junction bases not matched to a gene: 1. Germline V gives CDR1 ENHRY, CDR2 SYGVKD. The CDR3 DNA is TGTGCCATCAGTTGGACTAGCGGCACAGATACGCAGTATTTT. The encoded protein is CAISWTSGTDTQYF.

The CDR3 bases are TGTGCCAGCAGCTTAGGGGAATCGCAGCCCCAGCATTTT. Translating gives CASSLGESQPQHF. The chain is built from TRBV7-9 and TRBJ1-5; D remains ambiguous. V dropped 1 base and J dropped 7 bases, with 8 bases sitting between them. The CDR3 is 13 amino acids. Per germline, CDR1 SEHNR and CDR2 FQNEAQ (reference sequence).

The CDR3 reads CASSSSSGSGGELFF. CDR3 bases: TGTGCCAGCAGCAGCTCTAGCGGGAGTGGCGGGGAGCTGTTTTTT. The chain links TRBV7-2 to TRBJ2-2; 10 positions agree with TRBD2. V lost 5 bases to trimming and J lost 7 bases; unmatched junction nucleotides: 7. This CDR3 has 15 amino acids. Germline CDR1 and CDR2: SGHTA and FQGNSA.

This sequence joins TRBV18 and TRBJ2-1; 7 positions agree with TRBD1. Germline CDR1 and CDR2: KGHSH and LQKENI. The ends lost 1 base at V and 9 bases at J; junction bases unmatched: 6. This CDR3 is built from 14 residues. CDR3 sequence reads: CASSPRVGGFEQFF. The CDR3 coding sequence is TGTGCCAGCTCACCACGGGTAGGGGGCTTTGAGCAGTTCTTC.

The chain links TRBV30 to TRBJ2-7; no clear D gene. Germline V CDR1 and CDR2: GTSNPN, SVGIG (reference sequence). The germline V and J ends were trimmed by 0 bases and 6 bases, with 12 bases remaining between them. The CDR3 contains 13 residues. The CDR3 DNA reads as TGTGCCTGGAGTGTGCTCGTAGTCACCGAGCAGTACTTC. Translating it yields CAWSVLVVTEQYF. Supplemented by reference TRBV30 and TRBJ2-7, the full variable domain reads SQTIHQWPATLVQPVGSPLSLECTVEGTSNPNLYWYRQAAGRGLQLLFYSVGIGQISSEVPQNLSASRPQDRQFILSSKKLLLSDSGFYLCAWSVLVVTEQYFGPGTRLTVT.

In DNA form, the CDR3 reads TGTGCCAGCAGTTATTATAGCAATCAGCCCCAGCATTTT. This encodes CASSYYSNQPQHF. The chain carries TRBV28 and TRBJ1-5; no reliable D call. Trimming removed 4 bases at V and 0 bases at J, with 4 bases between. The germline V gene encodes CDR1 MDHEN and CDR2 SYDVKM. The CDR3 contains 13 residues.

The chain employs TRBV19 and TRBJ2-2; D gene unclear. V was pared by 2 bases and J by 0 bases, with 7 bases between. The CDR3 sequence is 15 residues long. Germline CDR1 LNHDA, CDR2 SQIVND (reference sequence). CDR3 sequence reads: CASSITGANTGELFF. The DNA of the CDR3 is TGTGCCAGTAGTATAACGGGCGCGAACACCGGGGAGCTGTTTTTT.

The table lists this clone with a few counts. This chain joins TRBV5-6 and TRBJ2-3; unclear D gene. Germline lookup yields CDR1 SGHDT and CDR2 YYEEEE. There are 14 residues in the CDR3. V lost 2 bases and J lost 5, with 12 bases in between. The CDR3 is CASSFRSSRDTQYF. For the CDR3, the DNA is TGTGCCAGCAGCTTTAGGTCATCTCGAGATACGCAGTATTTT.

The V call is TRBV4-2, the J call TRBJ2-7; 8 positions match TRBD1. The V segment lost 1 base and the J segment 3 bases; nucleotides outside the gene matches: 5. Germline assignment: CDR1 LGHNA and CDR2 YNFKEQ. The CDR3 loop spans 15 amino acids. This chain's CDR3 is CASSQVGQGNYEQYF. The CDR3 DNA is TGTGCCAGCAGCCAAGTAGGACAGGGCAACTACGAGCAGTACTTC.

This sequence joins TRBV18 and TRBJ2-6; D not resolved. Germline V CDR1 and CDR2: KGHSH, LQKENI. This CDR3 region has 15 residues. V was shortened by 6 bases and J by 0 bases, with 9 bases between the two germline ends. CDR3 sequence: CASSPYVSGANVLTF. The CDR3 coding sequence is TGTGCCAGCTCCCCGTATGTCTCTGGGGCCAACGTCCTGACTTTC.

The V and J genes are TRBV2 and TRBJ2-1; D remains unclear. Germline CDR1 and CDR2: SNHLY and FYNNEI. V lost 6 bases to trimming and J lost 4 bases, with 4 bases between them. The CDR3 loop spans 11 amino acids. CDR3 sequence: CASRPYNEQFF. CDR3 coding DNA: TGTGCCAGCAGACCATACAATGAGCAGTTCTTC.